This T cell receptor beta chain was observed in a study of cytomegalovirus exposure and HLA in healthy donors. The CDR3 runs 15 residues. CDR1 is MGHRA and CDR2 is YSYEKL in the germline V gene. V dropped 1 base and J dropped 1 base, with 7 bases sitting between them. Both 60 Vbeta primers and 13 Jbeta primers went into the PCR. The assay was immunoSEQ multiplex PCR, and TCRdb's table has in-frame clones only and misses some. The sample has 130,000 or so clones; approximately 67% are singletons. The specimen was PBMCs. The V call is TRBV4-1, the J call TRBJ1-4, with unresolved D. The origin of this receptor is a woman in her fifties or sixties in good health and CMV-seronegative. CDR3 in amino acids: CASSQVLGTNEKLFF. The CDR3 DNA follows: TGCGCCAGCAGCCAAGTGCTCGGAACTAATGAAAAACTGTTTTTT.